This T cell receptor (beta chain) was recorded in a study of blood T cell repertoires in COVID-19. The wider study: PBMCs, B-cell-depleted T cells, or T cells provided the cDNA or gDNA that made up the material.

Concerning this clone itself: The junction shows a germline mismatch at one end, possibly a read error.

Measured with immunoSEQ multiplex PCR; TCRdb has only the in-frame clones, and not every one. The sample lists about 490,000 clones, 80% to 90% occurring once. CDR1 is SGHRS and CDR2 is YFSETQ in the germline V gene. The CDR3 runs to 14 residues. This clonotype was sampled from a human donor in a cohort sampled during active COVID-19. This rearrangement joins TRBV5-1 to TRBJ1-6; D not resolved. The sample comprised peripheral blood. The CDR3 coding sequence is TGCGCCAGCAGCTTGCCGGAGGATAATTCACCCCTCTACTTT. Translation: CASSLPEDNSPLYF.